The text below deals with one T cell receptor beta chain. Other DNA sequences from this sample encode an identical CDR3 as well. The cohort comprised adults aged roughly 18 to 95 years residing in 24 US areas. Looked up from germline, CDR1 is KGHSH and CDR2 is LQKENI. The ends were cut back, 0 bases at V and 4 bases at J, with 6 bases in the middle. The CDR3 is 13 residues long. The data were produced by immunoSEQ multiplex PCR, yet TCRdb's version contains in-frame clones alone and is incomplete. The data contain about 330,000 clones, about nine tenths of them singletons. The data are from a study of blood T cell repertoires in COVID-19. Study-wide context: Researchers got acute and convalescent COVID-19 samples from the United States, Italy and Spain.

Sequencing input: PBMCs or T cells enriched from blood (not recorded which). This chain joins TRBV18 and TRBJ2-5; D ambiguous. This clonotype originated in a woman aged 18-30 years who had recovered from COVID-19. Here the CDR3 DNA reads TGTGCCAGCTCACCACCGGTCGGAGAGACCCAGTACTTC. Protein product: CASSPPVGETQYF.